This record looks at one TCR beta chain sequence and its context. This CDR3 is 15 amino acids long. Trimming took 0 bases from V and 3 from J; bases not matched to a gene: 4. In germline, CDR1 is SGDLS, CDR2 YYNGEE. This record belongs to a study of T cell changes during pregnancy in multiple sclerosis. Only in-frame clones appear in the TCRdb table, and some are missing; sequencing was by immunoSEQ multiplex PCR. The sample holds around 19,000 clones, about 87% seen once. The TCR originated in a female donor in good health, enrolled as a control in a pregnancy study. V gene TRBV9 combines with J gene TRBJ2-3; 7 bases fit TRBD2. This sample comprised CD8+ T cells from peripheral blood mononuclear cells, obtained in the third trimester of pregnancy. CDR3 sequence reads: CASSVVGLETDTQYF. The CDR3 DNA is TGTGCCAGCAGCGTAGTTGGACTAGAAACAGATACGCAGTATTTT.